The 21 T cell receptor beta chains below come from one sample, sequenced in a study of a mutant IDH1 vaccine in newly diagnosed glioma. Time point indicated: week 5, during vaccination. One vaccine dose held 300 ug of mutant IDH1 20-mer peptide and came with topical imiquimod. Produced via immunoSEQ multiplex PCR; TCRdb's table is partial and in-frame only. The data hold approximately 27,000 clones, with about 89% observed a single time. Their target antigens are unknown. The source was PBMCs, collected from a glioma patient whose treatment included an IDH1 peptide vaccine. The receptors shown here come from a man between 18 and 29 years old with glioma.

The chain joins TRBV14 to TRBJ2-7, with TRBD1 identical over 9 bases. This CDR3 has 15 amino acids. Germline trimming cut 3 bases from V and 3 bases from J; bases unmatched to any gene: 6. In germline, CDR1 is SGHDN, CDR2 FVKESK. The CDR3, as DNA: TGTGCCAGCAGCCAGGGGACAGGGCTTTTCTACGAGCAGTACTTC. Its protein is CASSQGTGLFYEQYF.

This sequence joins TRBV11-2 and TRBJ2-7; 7 positions match TRBD1. CDR3 length: 15 residues. Germline values: CDR1 SGHAT, CDR2 FQNNGV. Unmatched junction bases numbered 13, after V lost 5 bases and J lost 6 bases. The chain's CDR3 is CASSGNRGRRGEQYF. DNA for the CDR3: TGTGCCAGCAGCGGAAACAGGGGTCGCCGAGGCGAGCAGTACTTC.

V usage is TRBV6-5 and J usage is TRBJ2-2, with D perhaps TRBD1 (6 bases). Trimming shortened V by 1 base and J by 1 base, and 7 bases separated the two germline ends. The CDR3 length is 15 residues. From germline, CDR1 is MNHEY and CDR2 SVGAGI. The CDR3 DNA reads as TGTGCCAGCAGTTACTTGGGACAGAACACCGGGGAGCTGTTTTTT. Translating it yields CASSYLGQNTGELFF.

The CDR3 loop reads CASSQSTLAGRNYNEQFF. DNA for the CDR3: TGCGCCAGCAGCCAGTCAACCCTAGCGGGCCGGAACTACAATGAGCAGTTCTTC. This chain joins TRBV4-3 and TRBJ2-1; 8 bases line up with TRBD2. The CDR3 extends over 18 amino acids. V gave up 3 bases and J gave up 3 bases; unmatched junction bases: 13. CDR1 and CDR2 (germline): LGHNA, YSLEER.

The chain joins TRBV5-4 to TRBJ2-2; D perhaps matches TRBD2 (5 bases). The CDR3 is 15 amino acids. Germline assignment: CDR1 SGHNT and CDR2 YYREEE (reference sequence). Trimming left V 4 bases short and J 7 bases short, with 17 bases between. CDR3 region: CASSEGPRGSGELFF. DNA for the CDR3: TGTGCCAGCAGCGAGGGTCCCCGGGGAAGCGGGGAGCTGTTTTTT. Looking up the rest from reference TRBV5-4 and TRBJ2-2 gives the full variable domain: ETGVTQSPTHLIKTRGQQVTLRCSSQSGHNTVSWYQQALGQGPQFIFQYYREEENGRGNFPPRFSGLQFPNYSSELNVNALELDDSALYLCASSEGPRGSGELFFGEGSRLTVL.

J is TRBJ2-5 and V is TRBV6-5; TRBD2 matches at 7 bases. J lost 2 bases, V lost 6 bases, and 6 bases had no gene match. Germline V gene sequence: CDR1 MNHEY, CDR2 SVGAGI. The CDR3 has 14 amino acids. CDR3: CASRYTSAQETQYF. Here the CDR3 DNA reads TGTGCCAGCAGATATACTAGCGCACAAGAGACCCAGTACTTC.

The chain uses TRBV10-3 and TRBJ1-1; 8 nucleotides line up with TRBD1. This CDR3 is built from 15 residues. CDR1 ENHRY and CDR2 SYGVKD come from the germline V gene. V was pared by 0 bases and J by 7 bases, with 7 bases of the junction left unmatched. CDR3 residues: CAISESSGGTGEAFF. The CDR3 DNA sequence: TGTGCCATCAGTGAGTCTTCAGGGGGCACGGGTGAAGCTTTCTTT.

The chain couples TRBV4-1 to TRBJ2-1, with D possibly matching TRBD2 (5 bases). The CDR3 loop spans 16 amino acids. V was pared by 0 bases and J by 5 bases, with 14 bases between. CDR1 and CDR2 from the germline V gene are MGHRA and YSYEKL. As DNA, the CDR3 is TGCGCCAGCAGCCAAGAAGGCGGGTACAGCGACAATGAGCAGTTCTTC. It specifies CASSQEGGYSDNEQFF.

This chain connects TRBV7-8 to TRBJ2-7; 7 bases match TRBD1. This CDR3 is 13 amino acids long. Unmatched junction bases numbered 1, after V lost 3 bases and J lost 2 bases. Germline loops: CDR1 SGHVS, CDR2 FQNEAQ. Here the CDR3 reads CASSFDRAYEQYF. CDR3 DNA sequence: TGTGCCAGCAGCTTTGACAGGGCCTACGAGCAGTACTTC.

The rearrangement joins TRBV6-1 to TRBJ1-4, with 9 positions matching TRBD1. The CDR3 covers 13 residues. V gave up 6 bases and J gave up 7 bases; unmatched junction bases: 3. Germline-derived CDR1 and CDR2 are MNHNS and SASEGT. CDR3 protein: CASRGTGIEKLFF. DNA of the CDR3: TGTGCCAGCAGAGGGACAGGGATTGAAAAACTGTTTTTT.

In this sample, this clone turned up once. The chain links TRBV29-1 to TRBJ2-7, with D perhaps matching TRBD1 or TRBD2 (5 bases each). Germline-derived CDR1 and CDR2 are SQVTM and ANQGSEA. CDR3 length equals 11 residues. V shed 7 bases and J shed 3 bases, with 10 bases lying between them. The CDR3 sequence is CSGGTVYEQYF. The CDR3 DNA sequence: TGCAGCGGGGGGACGGTCTACGAGCAGTACTTC.

The chain employs TRBV6-5 and TRBJ1-1; unclear D gene. The CDR3 contains 15 residues. Trimming removed 4 bases at V and 0 bases at J, with 12 bases between. CDR1 MNHEY and CDR2 SVGAGI come from the germline V gene. CDR3 protein: CASSSPRGMNTEAFF. As DNA, the CDR3 is TGTGCCAGCAGTTCCCCGCGGGGAATGAACACTGAAGCTTTCTTT.

The chain combines TRBV29-1 with TRBJ2-1; 8 bases agree with TRBD2. J was trimmed by 8 bases and V by 7 bases; bases with no gene match: 10. CDR3 length: 13 amino acids. The V gene's germline CDR1 is SQVTM and CDR2 ANQGSEA. CDR3 bases: TGCAGCGCCGGGACTAGTTTTTGGGATGAGCAGTTCTTC. Protein: CSAGTSFWDEQFF.

This chain uses TRBV25-1 with TRBJ1-2, with 7 bases identical to TRBD1. Per the germline V gene, CDR1 is MGHDK and CDR2 is SYGVNS. With V trimmed by 4 bases and J by 3 bases, 11 bases remained unmatched. The CDR3 is 16 residues long. CDR3 bases: TGTGCCAGCAGTGCCGGACAGGCAGATTTCCACTATGGCTACACCTTC. This translates into CASSAGQADFHYGYTF.

Written as DNA, the CDR3 is TGCAGCGTTGTTTCCGGGACATTTTATCAGTACTTC. It specifies CSVVSGTFYQYF. This chain links TRBV29-1 with TRBJ2-4, with D perhaps matching TRBD1 (6 bases). The CDR3 length is 12 residues. Trimming removed 4 bases at V and 12 bases at J, with 16 bases between. CDR1 SQVTM and CDR2 ANQGSEA come from the germline V gene.

The gene calls are TRBV6-1 and TRBJ2-7; 11 bases are a match to TRBD2. Germline-derived CDR1 and CDR2 are MNHNS and SASEGT. The V gene end was trimmed by 2 bases and the J gene end by 0 bases; junction bases not matched to a gene: 6. The CDR3 runs to 17 residues. This CDR3 is CASSERSSGGSSYEQYF. CDR3 coding DNA: TGTGCCAGCAGTGAACGGTCTAGCGGGGGGAGCTCCTACGAGCAGTACTTC.

The chain is built from TRBV5-6 and TRBJ2-7; D gene uncertain. The germline gives CDR1 SGHDT, CDR2 YYEEEE. V was pared by 0 bases and J by 4 bases, with 11 bases between. The CDR3 is 14 amino acids. The CDR3 bases are TGTGCCAGCAGCTTGGTCGTGGGGTCTTACGAGCAGTACTTC. Translating it yields CASSLVVGSYEQYF.

Concerning this clone: At one boundary the junction diverges from the germline segment, which might be a read error. The same CDR3 arises from other DNA sequences in this sample as well. This chain joins TRBV4-3 and TRBJ1-1, with D hard to call. Germline assignment: CDR1 LGHNA and CDR2 YSLEER. This CDR3 contains 15 residues. CDR3 nucleotide sequence: TGCGCCAGCAGTCAAGATAGGGTCGGGAACACTGAAGCTTTCTTT. This encodes CASSQDRVGNTEAFF.

This clone was seen only once. This chain connects TRBV6-1 to TRBJ2-2, with D hard to call. V was cut by 0 bases and J by 0 bases, with 11 bases left in between. This CDR3 has 17 amino acids. Germline V gene sequence: CDR1 MNHNS, CDR2 SASEGT. This CDR3 reads CASSEALETANTGELFF. Here the CDR3 DNA reads TGTGCCAGCAGTGAAGCGTTGGAAACCGCGAACACCGGGGAGCTGTTTTTT.

The V and J genes are TRBV29-1 and TRBJ2-7, with TRBD1 matching over 7 bases. Per the germline V gene, CDR1 is SQVTM and CDR2 is ANQGSEA. The V and J ends lost 2 bases and 4 bases, in that order; junction bases with no gene match: 8. The CDR3 is 14 amino acids. This chain's CDR3 is CSVEYPGQKYEQYF. The DNA of the CDR3 is TGCAGCGTTGAATACCCGGGACAGAAGTACGAGCAGTACTTC.

The rearrangement uses TRBV2 and TRBJ1-4; 8 bases map to TRBD1. The CDR3 contains 15 residues. Germline assignment: CDR1 SNHLY and CDR2 FYNNEI. Germline trimming cut 4 bases from V and 4 bases from J; bases unmatched to any gene: 5. CDR3 loop: CASSGWTGLNEKLFF. The DNA for the CDR3 is TGTGCCAGCAGTGGTTGGACAGGGCTTAATGAAAAACTGTTTTTT.